The sequence of this T cell receptor (beta chain) was determined in a study of cytomegalovirus exposure and HLA in healthy donors (dated 2017 in TCRdb). The study in broad terms: In an earlier analysis of several hundred of the donors, about 270 Gb of sequence data and about 110 million unique TCR beta sequences from some 170 million T cells were reported. Approximately 300 gigabases of sequencing data and 70 million to 95 million unique TCR sequences made up an early release that covered several hundred HLA-typed donors. Of the roughly 400 genotyped donors, roughly 80% fell in the genetic ancestry cluster associated with self-reported Caucasian donors. The study was designed to test whether signatures of past pathogen exposure could be identified by cataloging public T cell receptors. The study profiled the T cell repertoires of 666 subjects by immunosequencing and related them to cytomegalovirus serostatus. Along with the roughly 610-subject first cohort, a separate validation cohort of roughly 110 different subjects was used. To predict cytomegalovirus infection status, the study combined high-throughput TCR immunosequencing, statistical association of individual TCRs with disease status, and machine learning. A later analysis re-examined previously published TCR beta repertoires from more than 600 donors and added high-resolution HLA genotyping to investigate patterns of TCR occurrence. Rather than drawing on any new phenotypic data, the later analysis identified candidate immune exposures from TCR beta sequences and the way those sequences occurred across donors. In an earlier analysis of 500 to 650 of the donors, high-throughput TCR beta sequencing was used to judge whether each TCR beta V gene segment behaved as functional or pseudogenic. Donor age, sex, ethnicity and CMV serostatus were collected together with the repertoire data. Genome-wide SNP genotypes for about 65% of the 666 donors were used in a later genetic analysis, which treated that subset as a discovery cohort. All discovery cohort repertoires had been generated on a single sequencing platform. HLA typing covered class I and class II loci at four-digit resolution. Typing coverage varied by locus: about 620-630 donors for A, B, C, DRB1 and DQB1; approximately 520 for DQA1; about 600 for DPA1; some 470 for DPB1. A few DR-DQ haplotypes were treated as single units for association and clustering because of strong linkage in the cohort. Among some 400 genotyped donors of the cohort, an average of around 220,000 unique TCR beta nucleotide sequences was sequenced per donor, of which about 19% were non-productive. Paper-wide results and their limitations: About 17 rarely observed V segments, including chromosome 9 orphons, were excluded from the earlier analysis of approximately 500 of the donors because counts were too low. Linkage disequilibrium might explain the correlated functional status among segregating V segments, but an unknown experimental factor could not be ruled out. A further reported finding was that TCR beta sequences accurately predicted the HLA-A and HLA-B alleles for most subjects in the first cohort. A total of some 180 TCR beta chains were listed by the study as associated with cytomegalovirus. In an earlier analysis of about 600 of the donors, most TCR beta V segments appeared in productive rearrangements about 90% or about 30% of the time, broadly matching IMGT annotations. In a later genetic analysis, a missense DCLRE1C variant was associated with V-gene and J-gene trimming of TCR beta chains, and the association was replicated in an independent cohort. In a later analysis, TCR association rates were found to vary across HLA loci, with the most associated TCRs seen for DRB1 alleles and the fewest for HLA-C alleles. A group of highly shared sequence variants was considered likely to be a technical artifact of the sequencing pipeline. Three of the identified cytomegalovirus-associated TCR beta chains were confirmed in vitro to be specific for cytomegalovirus antigens. In a later analysis, HLA-associated TCR beta chains showed more clonal expansion and lower generation probabilities than non-associated chains that were equally common. According to a later genetic analysis, donors in an Asian-associated ancestry cluster had fewer N-insertions in productive TCRs than the approximately 650-donor mean. The authors suggested that the approach could potentially be extended to other disease states and immunological phenotypes. Most TCR sequences were seen in very few donors, while some public TCRs were found in many individuals. Most CMV-associated TCR beta chains appeared to be HLA-restricted in a later analysis, and the HLA associations seemed to be driven largely by CMV exposure. Because HLA typing was missing for some donors at each locus, association tests included only the typed subset. The cohort was sequenced for TCR beta chains only, and without alpha or paired-chain data the features that could be detected were limited. At a false discovery rate of 0.05, a later analysis linked 16,951 TCR beta sequences to specific HLA alleles. Some IMGT-functional V segments, including TRBV6-2 and TRBV6-3, could not be distinguished by the 87-base-pair reads and were therefore excluded. In both the original and validation cohorts, the classifier was reported to diagnose cytomegalovirus status with high specificity and sensitivity. In a later analysis, several top co-occurrence clusters were reported to appear linked to parvovirus B19, influenza, CMV and Epstein-Barr virus. Strong co-occurrence of HLA alleles, especially DR and DQ, made assigning TCR associations to individual alleles difficult. Roughly uniform sequencing depth across donors was assumed in presence/absence analyses, although this assumption may not hold. Immune exposure information for the cohort was limited to CMV serostatus.

Worth noting for this clone: Its target antigen remains unknown. No base-level quality is on record; no much larger clone is a single base apart.

The cohort comprised more than 550 healthy bone marrow donors. At the time of sampling, all cohort members were nominally healthy, though unrecorded immune exposures were likely present. The donor was CMV seropositive and belonged to the group of 250 to 300 seropositive cohort members. A peripheral blood sample was provided by each donor, and peripheral blood mononuclear cells were used for TCR beta sequencing. The Qiagen DNeasy Blood Extraction Kit was used to extract genomic DNA from the blood cell samples. Here V drops 7 bases and J drops 5 bases, and the junction holds 12 bases not matched to any gene. Looking up the germline V gene yields CDR1 MNHGY and CDR2 SVAAGI. The CDR3 has 16 amino acids, counting the end cysteine and phenylalanine. The retained sequence is limited to the CDR3, 48 bases, with the frame set at the first base. Library method: the immunoSEQ multiplex PCR assay. For the multiplex PCR, a mixture combining 60 forward primers for TCR Vbeta segments and 13 reverse primers for TCR Jbeta segments was used. The CDR3 region of rearranged TCR beta genes was amplified from genomic DNA by a multiplex PCR assay. Amplified TCR beta libraries were sequenced as 87-base-pair reads on the Illumina HiSeq System. In the authors' own workflow: A later analysis tallied tens of millions of unique TCR beta chains across the 700 or so repertoires, and 10 million to 11 million of those chains were shared by two or more donors. Raw reads were error-corrected and collapsed into unique sequences by a nearest-neighbor algorithm in which closely related sequences were merged to remove PCR and sequencing errors. V, D and J gene segments were assigned by aligning CDR3 sequences to IMGT reference sequences. Each retained sequence needed at least a six-nucleotide match to both a V gene segment and a J gene segment. A rearrangement was called productive if the CDR3 had no stop codons and remained in frame with V and J, and every other rearrangement was called non-productive. Following IMGT convention, CDR3 was defined as the stretch from the second conserved V-encoded cysteine up to the conserved J-encoded phenylalanine. The earlier analysis of around 640 of the donors excluded sequences that lacked an unambiguous match to a single V gene segment. In an earlier analysis of about 590 of the donors, a V segment was called functional when productive rearrangements were above 56.7%, and segregating when the standard deviation between donors exceeded 5%. A statistical classification framework was built for diagnosing cytomegalovirus status from the catalog of TCR beta chain sequences. In a later analysis, V and J genes were assigned by comparing TCR nucleotide sequences against IMGT/GENE-DB human TR gene sequences. Using the TCRdist pipeline, a later analysis assigned CDR3 sequences along with most-parsimonious VDJ recombination scenarios. A later analysis defined each TCR beta chain by its CDR3 amino acid sequence plus V-gene family, and excluded reads lacking a unique V-gene family. As a way to deal with suspected cross-contamination and a sequencing artifact, a later analysis dropped 592 nucleotide sequences that were highly shared and had low generation probability. A later analysis calculated a clonal expansion index for each public chain from normalized within-repertoire ranks of inferred template counts. A later analysis computed generation probabilities with a VDJ recombination model fitted to out-of-frame rearrangements, and checked the results against IGoR. Hypergeometric tests were used in a later analysis to score TCR-TCR, TCR-HLA and TCR-CMV co-occurrence, with a repertoire-size bias correction applied to the TCR pairs. False discovery rates were estimated in a later analysis by permuting HLA or CMV assignments 20 times. In a later analysis, co-occurring TCRs were grouped with DBSCAN, and TCRdist sequence similarity was added when clustering was performed within HLA-allele-positive subsets. For co-occurrence clustering, repertoires with fewer than 30,000 or more than 120,000 public chains were excluded, along with about five repertoires with anomalous nucleotide sharing. Here the immuneACCESS table is served through TCRdb, limited to in-frame sequences with V and J called. Missing clones are a known gap in these copies; in checked studies unresolved V genes cover under half, and the rest lacks a known reason. That table gives V, J and clone size, and the DNA gave D and trimming. The sample table shows 250,000 to 350,000 clones, and 70% to 90% are seen once. The ten largest clones add up to about 4% of the sample.

The sequence was collected from a man aged 40-50 years in good health and CMV-seropositive. This receptor chain uses TRBV6-9 and TRBJ2-7; a stretch of 12 junction bases matches TRBD2. The sequenced material came from PBMCs. The DNA reads as follows: TGTGCCAGCACCCCCCGGTCTAGCGGGAGGGCCGACGAGCAGTACTTC. It translates to CASTPRSSGRADEQYF.